This entry is about one T cell receptor (beta chain). This sample is part of a study of T cell responses to AZD1222 COVID-19 vaccine. Here immunoSEQ multiplex PCR was the method, and the copy in TCRdb shows in-frame clones only, minus some. This repertoire includes 150,000 or so clones. The V gene end was trimmed by 5 bases and the J gene end by 0 bases; junction bases not matched to a gene: 9. Looked up from germline, CDR1 is SGHNT and CDR2 is YENEEA. The CDR3 extends over 16 amino acids. This TCR came from an adult in good health. The J gene is TRBJ1-1, the V gene TRBV11-3; 7 nucleotides agree with TRBD1. Sequenced: peripheral blood. Written as DNA, the CDR3 is TGTGCCAGCAGCGGCCGGGACAGATATTTGAACACTGAAGCTTTCTTT. This translates into CASSGRDRYLNTEAFF.